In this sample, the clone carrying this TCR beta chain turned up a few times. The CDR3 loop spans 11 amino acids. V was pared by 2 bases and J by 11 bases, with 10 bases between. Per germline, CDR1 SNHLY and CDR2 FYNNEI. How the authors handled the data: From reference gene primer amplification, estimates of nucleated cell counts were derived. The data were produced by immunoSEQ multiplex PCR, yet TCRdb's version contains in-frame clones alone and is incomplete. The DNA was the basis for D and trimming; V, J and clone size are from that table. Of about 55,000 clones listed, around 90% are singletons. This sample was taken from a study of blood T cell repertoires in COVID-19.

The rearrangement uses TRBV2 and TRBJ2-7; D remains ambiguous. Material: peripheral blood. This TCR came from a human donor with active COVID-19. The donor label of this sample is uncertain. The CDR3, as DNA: TGTGCCAGCAGTGAACGGAGCAGAAAGTACTTC. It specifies CASSERSRKYF.